The clone carrying this TCR beta chain was picked up one time. This sample is drawn from a study of blood T cell repertoires in COVID-19. Whole-study context: The United States, Italy and Spain were the sources of the acute and convalescent COVID-19 samples. Sample material is recorded as cDNA or gDNA derived from T cells, B-cell-depleted T cells, or PBMCs.

In the original processing: Estimation of nucleated cell counts was performed using reference gene primer amplification. The method was immunoSEQ multiplex PCR; TCRdb's version includes in-frame clones alone and lacks a portion of them. V, J and clone size derive from that table, while D and trimming were established from the DNA sequence. The sample holds about 190,000 clones; roughly 85% are singletons and the top ten take under 5.5%. Per the germline V gene, CDR1 is MNHEY and CDR2 is SVGAGI. The CDR3 is made up of 15 amino acids. V was pared by 8 bases and J by 5 bases, with 10 bases of the junction left unmatched.

The TCR comes from a woman aged 25 to 39 with acute or convalescent COVID-19. The gene calls are TRBV6-5 and TRBJ2-2; 8 bases align to TRBD1. Sequences were obtained from peripheral blood. The CDR3 DNA sequence: TGTGCCAGCTTTAAATCAGGGGGCTTTACCGGGGAGCTGTTTTTT. Translation: CASFKSGGFTGELFF.